This entry lists 16 T cell receptor beta chains sequenced from one sample in a study of siplizumab effects on memory and regulatory T cells. Some clones are missing from TCRdb's copy, which holds only in-frame ones; the method was immunoSEQ multiplex PCR. The sample holds approximately 100,000 clones, 90% to 95% seen once. Sequencing was done on a sample of Tregs sorted from blood. The receptors were sampled from a human donor in good health.

The V gene is TRBV4-1, the J gene TRBJ2-1; 8 bases agree with TRBD1. Losses at the gene ends were 4 bases for V and 8 bases for J; bases not matched to a gene: 22. CDR3 length: 19 residues. Germline-derived CDR1 and CDR2 are MGHRA and YSYEKL. The CDR3 region is CASSPLSGATGGIWDEQFF. The CDR3 nucleotides read TGCGCCAGCAGCCCCTTGAGTGGGGCCACAGGGGGTATTTGGGATGAGCAGTTCTTC.

The chain recombines TRBV25-1 with TRBJ2-3; TRBD1 aligns across 10 bases. The CDR3 has 16 residues. J lost 0 bases, V lost 5 bases, and 5 bases had no gene match. Germline V gene data show CDR1 as MGHDK and CDR2 as SYGVNS. The chain's CDR3 is CASSRGQGPSTDTQYF. The CDR3 DNA follows: TGTGCCAGCAGTAGGGGACAGGGGCCAAGCACAGATACGCAGTATTTT.

The rearrangement links TRBV4-2 to TRBJ2-3; the D gene is possibly TRBD2 (6 bases). Trimming took 6 bases from V and 1 from J, leaving 17 bases between them. In germline, CDR1 is LGHNA, CDR2 YNFKEQ. The CDR3 length is 16 residues. The CDR3 DNA is TGTGCCAGCAGTCGTGCGGGAAATTTTGGCACAGATACGCAGTATTTT. Translation gives CASSRAGNFGTDTQYF.

This chain connects TRBV11-2 to TRBJ2-7, with D tentatively TRBD1 or TRBD2 (7 bases each). There are 14 residues in the CDR3. Germline lookup yields CDR1 SGHAT and CDR2 FQNNGV. V was shortened by 7 bases and J by 5 bases, with 18 bases between the two germline ends. CDR3 amino acids: CASIPGGGVDEQYF. CDR3 sequence (DNA): TGTGCCAGCATCCCAGGGGGGGGTGTCGACGAGCAGTACTTC.

The chain couples TRBV5-1 to TRBJ2-1; 11 bases line up with TRBD2. The V segment lost 4 bases and the J segment 10 bases; nucleotides outside the gene matches: 7. Germline V lookup: CDR1 SGHRS, CDR2 YFSETQ. The CDR3 runs to 14 residues. Here the CDR3 reads CASSVSGRADEQFF. The CDR3 DNA reads as TGCGCCAGCAGCGTTAGCGGGAGGGCCGACGAGCAGTTCTTC.

V gene TRBV6-1 combines with J gene TRBJ1-2; D remains unclear. The CDR3 covers 15 residues. The V gene lost 3 bases and the J gene lost 4 bases, with 15 bases spanning the gap. The V gene's germline CDR1 is MNHNS and CDR2 SASEGT. The CDR3 here is CASSDRTDSLYGYTF. In DNA form, the CDR3 reads TGTGCCAGCAGTGATCGGACGGATTCCCTCTATGGCTACACCTTC.

The V gene is TRBV5-1, the J gene TRBJ2-2; unclear D gene. Trimming removed 0 bases at V and 4 bases at J, with 7 bases between. The germline gives CDR1 SGHRS, CDR2 YFSETQ. The CDR3 covers 14 residues. Written as DNA, the CDR3 is TGCGCCAGCAGCTTGGGGGGATTCACCGGGGAGCTGTTTTTT. Encoded protein: CASSLGGFTGELFF.

The chain couples TRBV4-1 to TRBJ2-2, with D possibly being TRBD1 (5 bases). CDR1 and CDR2 (germline): MGHRA, YSYEKL. The CDR3 is 18 amino acids. With 2 bases removed from V and 2 bases from J, the gap between germline ends came to 18 bases. The CDR3 protein is CASSQKQRTRINTGELFF. The CDR3 DNA follows: TGCGCCAGCAGCCAAAAACAACGGACACGTATCAACACCGGGGAGCTGTTTTTT.

The J gene is TRBJ1-4, the V gene TRBV19; D might be TRBD1 (5 bases). CDR3 length equals 13 residues. V was trimmed by 3 bases and J by 10 bases, leaving 12 bases between them. Germline V CDR1 and CDR2: LNHDA, SQIVND (reference sequence). The CDR3 loop reads CASSMQGEGKLFF. CDR3 DNA sequence: TGTGCCAGTAGTATGCAGGGAGAGGGAAAACTGTTTTTT. The entire variable domain, with the rest obtained from reference TRBV19 and TRBJ1-4, is as follows: DGGITQSPKYLFRKEGQNVTLSCEQNLNHDAMYWYRQDPGQGLRLIYYSQIVNDFQKGDIAEGYSVSREKKESFPLTVTSAQKNPTAFYLCASSMQGEGKLFFGSGTQLSVL.

This chain joins TRBV2 and TRBJ2-1; D gene ambiguous. The CDR3 is 10 amino acids. Germline V CDR1 and CDR2: SNHLY, FYNNEI. V was trimmed by 7 bases and J by 6 bases, leaving 4 bases between them. This CDR3 is CASKSNEQFF. CDR3 nucleotides: TGTGCCAGCAAAAGCAATGAGCAGTTCTTC.

V is TRBV6-5 and J is TRBJ2-3; TRBD1 matches at 11 bases. The V gene end was trimmed by 4 bases and the J gene end by 3 bases; junction bases not matched to a gene: 6. This CDR3 is built from 16 residues. From germline, CDR1 is MNHEY and CDR2 SVGAGI. The CDR3, as DNA: TGTGCCAGCAGTTTAGGACAGGGGGCAGGGACAGATACGCAGTATTTT. Its protein is CASSLGQGAGTDTQYF.

The chain employs TRBV4-1 and TRBJ2-3; TRBD1 might be the D (6 bases). This CDR3 spans 17 amino acids. Trimming removed 3 bases from V and 0 bases from J, with 16 bases in between. CDR1 is MGHRA and CDR2 is YSYEKL in the germline V gene. CDR3 coding DNA: TGCGCCAGCAGCCACTCCAGGGGATATTCTAGCACAGATACGCAGTATTTT. It encodes CASSHSRGYSSTDTQYF.

CDR3 bases: TGTGCCAGCAGCTACCCCGAGGAGATCGATGAGCAGTTCTTC. Its protein is CASSYPEEIDEQFF. The V gene is TRBV5-4, the J gene TRBJ2-1; unclear D gene. This CDR3 has 14 residues. Germline V CDR1 and CDR2: SGHNT, YYREEE (reference sequence). The V end lost 3 bases, the J end lost 8 bases, and 15 bases lay between the germline ends.

J is TRBJ2-7 and V is TRBV18; 7 bases match TRBD2. The V gene end was trimmed by 3 bases and the J gene end by 2 bases; junction bases not matched to a gene: 7. The CDR3 spans 15 residues. CDR1 and CDR2 from the germline V gene are KGHSH and LQKENI. The CDR3 is CASSPGGGSTYEQYF. Written as DNA, the CDR3 is TGTGCCAGCTCACCGGGCGGCGGGAGCACCTACGAGCAGTACTTC.

This sequence joins TRBV19 and TRBJ1-1, with 7 bases matching TRBD1. Germline V gives CDR1 LNHDA, CDR2 SQIVND (reference sequence). V dropped 4 bases and J dropped 6; count of bases not matched to a gene: 8. CDR3 length: 14 amino acids. The CDR3, as DNA: TGTGCCAGTAGTACCTCGACAGGGTGGTCTGAAGCTTTCTTT. Its translation is CASSTSTGWSEAFF.

The rearrangement links TRBV19 to TRBJ2-1, with 7 bases that match TRBD2. CDR3 length equals 15 residues. Germline CDR1 reads LNHDA; CDR2 reads SQIVND (reference sequence). After removal of 3 bases from V and 4 bases from J, the junction contained 6 bases not matched to a gene. The DNA for the CDR3 is TGTGCCAGTAGTATCGGGAGGCGTGAATACAATGAGCAGTTCTTC. Its protein is CASSIGRREYNEQFF.